This T cell receptor (beta chain) originates from a study of T cell repertoires in cytomegalovirus infection (dated by TCRdb to between 2018 and 2021). In the study overall: Donor HLA type was relevant to the analysis, as public TCR beta signatures indicated carriage of CMV infection together with the matching HLA type. General study outcomes and caveats: Carriers of CMV infection plus the relevant HLA type were discriminated by the cumulative frequency of public TCR beta family members in the study cohort and in an independent approximately 350-donor cohort. The ex vivo response was dominated by HLA-C-restricted CMV-specific TCR beta clonotypes, which also provided the single most frequent clonotype in two of eight donors.

The reads were generated on an Illumina HiSeq 1500. TCRdb handled the public reads itself, with Q25 trimming in fastp and clone calling in MiXCR, and kept productive beta chains. Entries that share a CDR3 protein sequence are merged under the most common genes and DNA. The sample records over 85,000 distinct CDR3 sequences, more than 15% of which are singletons. The ten largest make up approximately 8% of the sample. The germline V gene (reference sequence) specifies SEHNR as CDR1 and FQNEAQ as CDR2. V trim: 1 base; J trim: 6 bases; unmatched bases: 9. The CDR3 spans 15 residues, from the cysteine through the phenylalanine. The kept DNA is CDR3 alone, 45 bases in frame from the first base. Notes on this clonotype: The specificity of this receptor is unknown. Base qualities are missing; no much larger clone stands one base away.

This receptor was taken from a human donor in good health (CMV status not recorded). Some clones in this sample may be carry-over from other donors' samples. The sample comprised PBMCs. The receptor chain draws on TRBV7-9 and TRBJ2-7; the central 7 bases match TRBD1. The CDR3 sequence is CASSLGAGAGGEQYF. The DNA is TGTGCCAGCAGCTTAGGGGCAGGGGCAGGGGGCGAGCAGTACTTC.